This T cell receptor (beta chain) was sequenced during a study of blood T cell repertoires in COVID-19. In the study overall: COVID-19 samples collected from the United States, Italy and Spain covered acute and convalescent phases. PBMCs, B-cell-depleted T cells, or T cells were the source of the cDNA or gDNA that made up the material.

This CDR3 contains 11 residues. Trimming stripped 5 bases from V and 6 bases from J, with 7 bases between. Germline CDR1 and CDR2: GTSNPN and SVGIG (reference sequence). Seattle's enrolled individuals joined amid active infection and were then monitored longitudinally. In the study's own analysis: Quantification of nucleated cells was approximated via reference gene primer amplification. Libraries were prepared by immunoSEQ multiplex PCR; TCRdb keeps only in-frame clonotypes and omits some of them. V and J calls and clone size are those listed in that table; D and trimming were worked out from the DNA. Here the sample spans hundreds of thousands of clones, approximately 86% being singletons. This clone was seen only a few times.

The sequence came from a woman in her 30s with COVID-19, enrolled during active disease. The gene calls are TRBV30 and TRBJ2-2, with D tentatively TRBD1 (5 bases). Sequencing was performed on peripheral blood. The CDR3 loop reads CAWPRAGELFF. The CDR3 DNA is TGTGCCTGGCCCAGGGCCGGGGAGCTGTTTTTT.